What follows is one T cell receptor beta chain and its context. Data came from immunoSEQ multiplex PCR; TCRdb stores just in-frame clones and leaves some out. The sample holds a few hundred thousand clones; 75% to 90% are singletons and the top ten take less than 6%. This entry belongs to a study of blood T cell repertoires in COVID-19. For the study at large: Samples representing acute and convalescent COVID-19 were sourced from the United States, Italy and Spain.

The CDR3 has 15 residues. With 8 bases clipped from V and 1 base from J, the junction kept 10 bases outside the gene matches. Germline loops: CDR1 MNHEY, CDR2 SVGAGI. The sequence derives from a woman aged 45 to 65 who had recovered from COVID-19. The sample consisted of PBMCs or T cells enriched from blood (not recorded which). The rearrangement links TRBV6-5 to TRBJ1-2; 7 bases map to TRBD1. The CDR3 sequence: CASRLGTADNYGYTF. CDR3 sequence (DNA): TGTGCCAGCCGACTCGGGACAGCCGATAACTATGGCTACACCTTC.